This T cell receptor (beta chain) was identified in a study of blood T cell repertoires in COVID-19. Across the whole study: The samples span acute and convalescent COVID-19 from the United States, Italy and Spain.

Produced via immunoSEQ multiplex PCR; TCRdb's table is partial and in-frame only. The sample consists of approximately 150,000 clones, about nine tenths of them appearing once. Assignments of participants to cohorts depended upon their own reported clinical history. During the 2 weeks before they entered the study, exposed participants had met someone with a PCR-confirmed or clinician-diagnosed COVID-19 case. The CDR3 runs 13 residues. Trimming removed 0 bases from V and 8 bases from J, with 10 bases in between. Germline values: CDR1 LGHNA, CDR2 YNFKEQ. The source material was PBMCs or T cells enriched from blood (not recorded which). This clonotype was sampled from a woman between 35 and 50 years old who had been exposed to COVID-19. This rearrangement joins TRBV4-2 to TRBJ1-1, with D possibly being TRBD1 (6 bases). CDR3 coding DNA: TGTGCCAGCAGCCAAGAACAGGGATTAGAAGCTTTCTTT. Its protein product is CASSQEQGLEAFF.